A single sample gave rise to the 27 T cell receptor beta chains below, sequenced in a study of blood T cell repertoires in COVID-19. Assay: immunoSEQ multiplex PCR; the TCRdb copy retains only in-frame clones and omits some. The sample lists 250,000 to 350,000 clones, around nine tenths occurring once. The specimen sequenced was peripheral blood. The receptors come from a woman aged 25 to 45 with COVID-19, enrolled during active disease.

Here the CDR3 reads CAWTRIDRNTEAFF. CDR3 sequence (DNA): TGTGCCTGGACCCGAATCGACAGAAACACTGAAGCTTTCTTT. The chain joins TRBV30 to TRBJ1-1; D may be TRBD1 (5 bases). The germline V and J ends were trimmed by 4 bases and 2 bases, with 14 bases remaining between them. Germline V lookup: CDR1 GTSNPN, CDR2 SVGIG (reference sequence). This CDR3 is built from 14 residues.

The chain employs TRBV2 and TRBJ2-1; 11 bases match TRBD2. Germline-derived CDR1 and CDR2 are SNHLY and FYNNEI. The junction had 1 base not matched to a gene; V was cut back by 9 bases and J by 3 bases. There are 13 residues in the CDR3. In DNA form, the CDR3 reads TGTGCCAGTGGGACTAGCGGCTACAATGAGCAGTTCTTC. It yields the protein CASGTSGYNEQFF.

This sequence joins TRBV28 and TRBJ1-5; 7 bases line up with TRBD1. Germline trimming cut 10 bases from V and 5 bases from J; bases unmatched to any gene: 5. Germline V gives CDR1 MDHEN, CDR2 SYDVKM. There are 12 residues in the CDR3. The CDR3 DNA follows: TGTGCCACATTTCAGGGGGATCAGCCCCAGCATTTT. It specifies CATFQGDQPQHF.

The chain combines TRBV7-8 with TRBJ2-7; 10 bases match TRBD2. The ends lost 6 bases at V and 3 bases at J; junction bases unmatched: 11. The V gene's germline CDR1 is SGHVS and CDR2 FQNEAQ. This CDR3 contains 16 residues. Here the CDR3 reads CASSPTGTSVYYEQYF. The CDR3 DNA reads as TGTGCCAGCAGTCCTACCGGGACTAGCGTTTACTACGAGCAGTACTTC.

This rearrangement joins TRBV30 to TRBJ2-2; D possibly corresponds to TRBD2 (5 bases). Germline loops: CDR1 GTSNPN, CDR2 SVGIG (reference sequence). Trimming left V 4 bases short and J 6 bases short, with 12 bases between. The CDR3 has 13 amino acids. CDR3 sequence reads: CAWTGIIAGELFF. DNA of the CDR3: TGTGCCTGGACCGGGATCATCGCCGGGGAGCTGTTTTTT.

The chain couples TRBV27 to TRBJ2-5; D may be TRBD1 (5 bases). V shed 6 bases and J shed 2 bases, with 10 bases lying between them. CDR3 length: 13 amino acids. Germline CDR1 and CDR2: MNHEY and SMNVEV (reference sequence). CDR3 amino acids: CASSETAQETQYF. Written as DNA, the CDR3 is TGTGCCAGCAGCGAGACAGCACAAGAGACCCAGTACTTC.

The chain couples TRBV30 to TRBJ2-2; TRBD2 might be the D (6 bases). This CDR3 region has 15 residues. The germline V and J ends were trimmed by 3 bases and 2 bases, with 13 bases remaining between them. Germline V gene data show CDR1 as GTSNPN and CDR2 as SVGIG (reference sequence). CDR3 residues: CAWRKSGLNTGELFF. In nucleotides, the CDR3 is TGTGCCTGGAGAAAGAGCGGGCTAAACACCGGGGAGCTGTTTTTT.

The chain joins TRBV19 to TRBJ2-3; 12 bases map to TRBD2. The CDR3 totals 14 residues. Germline V gives CDR1 LNHDA, CDR2 SQIVND (reference sequence). V shed 7 bases, J shed 6 bases, and the junction held 5 bases outside the gene matches. In DNA form, the CDR3 reads TGTGCCAGTACCCCCGGGACTAGCGGGGATACGCAGTATTTT. Translating gives CASTPGTSGDTQYF.

The V and J genes are TRBV7-9 and TRBJ2-2; no definite D call. Germline lookup yields CDR1 SEHNR and CDR2 FQNEAQ (reference sequence). With 5 bases removed from V and 6 bases from J, the gap between germline ends came to 10 bases. The CDR3 is 13 residues long. CDR3 nucleotides: TGTGCCAGCAGCCCCAGAAGCGCCGGGGAGCTGTTTTTT. Protein: CASSPRSAGELFF.

The rearrangement links TRBV5-1 to TRBJ1-5; D perhaps matches TRBD1 (5 bases). The V end was cut by 0 bases, the J end by 7 bases, with 14 bases between. The CDR3 runs to 15 residues. Germline V gives CDR1 SGHRS, CDR2 YFSETQ. The CDR3, as DNA: TGCGCCAGCAGCTTGGAGGGCAGGGCAACCCAGCCCCAGCATTTT. Amino acids: CASSLEGRATQPQHF.

The chain carries TRBV27 and TRBJ2-7; D perhaps matches TRBD1 (5 bases). The V gene lost 2 bases and the J gene lost 2 bases, with 7 bases spanning the gap. Germline V gene sequence: CDR1 MNHEY, CDR2 SMNVEV (reference sequence). The CDR3 runs to 13 residues. The CDR3 sequence is CASSLRQTYEQYF. Here the CDR3 DNA reads TGTGCCAGCAGTTTACGACAGACCTACGAGCAGTACTTC.

The chain couples TRBV5-5 to TRBJ2-7; 7 positions agree with TRBD1. This CDR3 region has 16 residues. Germline CDR1 SGHKS, CDR2 YYEKEE (reference sequence). The junction had 13 bases not matched to a gene; V was cut back by 2 bases and J by 5 bases. CDR3 sequence (DNA): TGTGCCAGCAGCTTAGCAATCAGGACAGGAATGGACGAGCAGTACTTC. Translation: CASSLAIRTGMDEQYF.

The chain combines TRBV5-1 with TRBJ2-5; 8 bases are shared with TRBD2. The CDR3 is made up of 14 amino acids. CDR1 is SGHRS, CDR2 YFSETQ, per germline. V shed 7 bases, J shed 0 bases, and the junction held 5 bases outside the gene matches. The CDR3 DNA reads as TGCGCCAGCTCCGGGGGGGAGGACCAAGAGACCCAGTACTTC. It encodes CASSGGEDQETQYF. The whole variable domain, remainder taken from reference TRBV5-1 and TRBJ2-5, is KAGVTQTPRYLIKTRGQQVTLSCSPISGHRSVSWYQQTPGQGLQFLFEYFSETQRNKGNFPGRFSGRQFSNSRSEMNVSTLELGDSALYLCASSGGEDQETQYFGPGTRLLVL.

This clone appeared a few times. This rearrangement joins TRBV7-9 to TRBJ2-1; 8 bases fit TRBD2. This CDR3 has 12 amino acids. V trimming: 5 bases; J trimming: 9 bases; junction bases outside the gene matches: 3. Per germline, CDR1 SEHNR and CDR2 FQNEAQ (reference sequence). The CDR3 reads CASSRSGAEQFF. The CDR3 DNA reads as TGTGCCAGCAGCCGTAGCGGGGCTGAGCAGTTCTTC.

The V call is TRBV15, the J call TRBJ2-3; 9 bases agree with TRBD2. V dropped 0 bases and J dropped 4; count of bases not matched to a gene: 5. This CDR3 spans 16 amino acids. The germline gives CDR1 LNHNV, CDR2 YYDKDF (reference sequence). CDR3 in DNA: TGTGCCACCAGCAGAGACCTAGCGGGAAAGGCAGATACGCAGTATTTT. Translated: CATSRDLAGKADTQYF.

The table lists this clone with a few counts. The rearrangement joins TRBV7-8 to TRBJ1-1; D unresolved. This CDR3 is 14 amino acids long. Looked up from germline, CDR1 is SGHVS and CDR2 is FQNEAQ. Trimming pared 6 bases from V and 0 bases from J, leaving 11 bases between. As DNA, the CDR3 is TGTGCCAGCAGGTCTAACTTATTGAACACTGAAGCTTTCTTT. It encodes CASRSNLLNTEAFF.

The chain links TRBV5-1 to TRBJ2-5; D may be TRBD1 (6 bases). Germline V gene lookup returns CDR1 SGHRS and CDR2 YFSETQ. Trimming left V 1 base short and J 4 bases short, with 14 bases between. The CDR3 covers 15 residues. The CDR3 is CASSLLPGAPETQYF. CDR3 bases: TGCGCCAGCAGCTTGTTGCCAGGGGCGCCAGAGACCCAGTACTTC.

This clone was counted between two and nine times. V usage is TRBV11-1 and J usage is TRBJ1-5, with D possibly being TRBD1 (6 bases). Trimming removed 5 bases at V and 4 bases at J, with 9 bases between. The CDR3 contains 13 residues. Germline loops: CDR1 SGHAT, CDR2 FQDESV (reference sequence). The CDR3: CASSKDRNQPQHF. The CDR3 DNA follows: TGTGCCAGCAGCAAAGACAGGAATCAGCCCCAGCATTTT.

V is TRBV11-2 and J is TRBJ2-7; 7 positions agree with TRBD2. The CDR3 has 13 residues. V trimming: 1 base; J trimming: 10 bases; junction bases outside the gene matches: 7. Germline-derived CDR1 and CDR2 are SGHAT and FQNNGV. This chain's CDR3 is CASSLAPTGGQYF. The CDR3 DNA reads as TGTGCCAGCAGCTTAGCCCCCACGGGGGGTCAGTACTTC.

This chain links TRBV19 with TRBJ1-6, with 9 positions matching TRBD1. This CDR3 has 16 amino acids. V lost 5 bases, J lost 9 bases, and 11 bases stayed unmatched. Germline CDR1 and CDR2: LNHDA and SQIVND (reference sequence). CDR3 residues: CASSRREGQGVSPLHF. CDR3 sequence (DNA): TGTGCCAGTAGTCGTCGGGAGGGACAGGGTGTTTCACCCCTCCACTTT.

The V gene is TRBV6-1, the J gene TRBJ1-5; possibly TRBD1 for D (5 bases). V was clipped by 0 bases and J by 2 bases, with 8 bases between them. The CDR3 sequence is 15 residues long. Germline CDR1 reads MNHNS; CDR2 reads SASEGT. The CDR3 loop is CASSEAGGGNQPQHF. The CDR3 DNA reads as TGTGCCAGCAGTGAAGCGGGGGGTGGCAATCAGCCCCAGCATTTT.

This clone was seen only a few times. J is TRBJ2-7 and V is TRBV18, with 7 bases aligning to TRBD2. Germline V gives CDR1 KGHSH, CDR2 LQKENI. The CDR3 is made up of 14 amino acids. Trimming cost V 4 bases and J 2 bases; bases outside gene matches: 5. Here the CDR3 reads CASSRTREPYEQYF. The CDR3 nucleotides are TGTGCCAGCTCACGAACGCGGGAGCCCTACGAGCAGTACTTC.

This chain links TRBV4-2 with TRBJ2-5; 9 nucleotides align to TRBD1. Germline trimming cut 4 bases from V and 5 bases from J; bases unmatched to any gene: 8. The CDR3 sequence is 15 residues long. CDR1 LGHNA and CDR2 YNFKEQ come from the germline V gene. Here the CDR3 DNA reads TGTGCCAGCAGCCCGAACAGGGGGCAGGTGGAGACCCAGTACTTC. This codes for CASSPNRGQVETQYF.

To note about this clone: The sample holds other DNA sequences that translate to the same CDR3. CDR3 DNA sequence: TGCGCCAGCAGCTTGGCCGGACGGGGCACTGAAGCTTTCTTT. Residues: CASSLAGRGTEAFF. The J gene is TRBJ1-1, the V gene TRBV5-1, with D unresolved. CDR1 is SGHRS and CDR2 is YFSETQ in the germline V gene. The germline V and J ends were trimmed by 0 bases and 4 bases, with 10 bases remaining between them. The CDR3 spans 14 residues.

The chain is built from TRBV29-1 and TRBJ2-5; 8 nucleotides agree with TRBD2. Germline V gene lookup returns CDR1 SQVTM and CDR2 ANQGSEA. J was trimmed by 5 bases and V by 7 bases; bases with no gene match: 6. This CDR3 contains 12 residues. The CDR3 is CSGGGTTETQYF. DNA for the CDR3: TGCAGCGGCGGGGGGACTACCGAGACCCAGTACTTC.

This chain connects TRBV19 to TRBJ2-6; D is undetermined. The V end lost 0 bases, the J end lost 1 base, and 4 bases lay between the germline ends. The CDR3 is 15 residues long. Germline CDR1 and CDR2: LNHDA and SQIVND (reference sequence). As DNA, the CDR3 is TGTGCCAGTAGTATAGATGCGTCTGGGGCCAACGTCCTGACTTTC. This gives the protein CASSIDASGANVLTF.

This chain uses TRBV5-1 with TRBJ2-5; D is perhaps TRBD1 (6 bases). Germline values: CDR1 SGHRS, CDR2 YFSETQ. Trimming shortened V by 6 bases and J by 0 bases, and 12 bases separated the two germline ends. The CDR3 length is 14 residues. The CDR3 nucleotides read TGCGCCAGCACCCTAGGACAGTACCAAGAGACCCAGTACTTC. Encoded protein: CASTLGQYQETQYF.